The TCR beta chain under discussion was sequenced for a study of CXCR3-negative and CXCR3-positive naive CD8 T cells. Study information: Some 150 million TRB reads in total, about 1.5 +/- 0.3 million per library. Notes on the study in general: Naive cells that were CXCR3-negative or CXCR3-positive used TRBV-TRBJ genes alike, while memory cells diverged. Surface CD5 was comparable between naive subsets; TCR strength was inferred from TRB CDR3 properties. Greater hydrophobicity was found in TRB CDR3s of CXCR3-positive naive cells than of CXCR3-negative naive cells.

Note on this clonotype: Its antigen is unidentified.

5' RACE that incorporated UMI labels was used to prepare the TRB cDNA libraries. TCRdb reprocessed the 5' RACE reads and keeps a single row for each CDR3 protein, giving no DNA. The sample totals approximately 130,000 distinct CDR3 sequences; its top ten clones hold 0.4% to 0.5%. Naive CD8+ T lymphocytes were specified as CD45RO-CCR7+CD27+CD95-. This CDR3 is built from 15 residues. From germline, CDR1 is LGHNA and CDR2 YSLEER. The sample comprised naive CXCR3+ CD8+ T cells from blood. Subset meaning: CD45RO-CCR7+CD27+CD95- naive CD8+ T cells expressing CXCR3 (TNR3+). V is TRBV4-3 and J is TRBJ2-7. The source of this sequence is a human donor in good health. Some clones in this sample may be carry-over from other donors' samples. The CDR3 is CASSHQLTGAYEQYF.